One and the same sample provided the 25 T cell receptor beta chains below, sequenced in a study of blood T cell repertoires in COVID-19. Generated by immunoSEQ multiplex PCR, the TCRdb table keeps only in-frame clones and is missing some. The sample records over 250,000 clones, 70% to 90% being singletons. Specimen: peripheral blood. The receptors shown here come from a woman aged 55-69 years with acute or convalescent COVID-19.

This chain's CDR3 is CASSFWGEHRYEQYF. The CDR3 DNA is TGTGCCAGCAGCTTTTGGGGGGAGCACCGGTACGAGCAGTACTTC. This sequence joins TRBV7-9 and TRBJ2-7; TRBD2 might be the D (6 bases). Germline V lookup: CDR1 SEHNR, CDR2 FQNEAQ (reference sequence). This CDR3 is 15 amino acids long. Trimming removed 3 bases from V and 4 bases from J, with 16 bases in between.

J is TRBJ1-5 and V is TRBV5-1, with 10 bases lining up with TRBD1. Trimming cost V 0 bases and J 7 bases; bases outside gene matches: 1. Germline V gene sequence: CDR1 SGHRS, CDR2 YFSETQ. The CDR3 consists of 14 residues. The CDR3 loop is CASSLGTGGQPQHF. The CDR3 DNA is TGCGCCAGCAGCTTGGGGACAGGGGGACAGCCCCAGCATTTT.

CDR3 sequence reads: CASSQDRTSRFF. The CDR3 nucleotides read TGCGCCAGCAGCCAAGATCGTACTAGTCGCTTCTTC. The chain employs TRBV4-3 and TRBJ2-1; D may be TRBD2 (5 bases). The germline V and J ends were trimmed by 0 bases and 16 bases, with 13 bases remaining between them. The length of the CDR3 is 12 residues. Germline CDR1 and CDR2: LGHNA and YSLEER.

This chain links TRBV27 with TRBJ2-5, with D perhaps matching TRBD2 (6 bases). The CDR3 length is 16 residues. The V gene lost 4 bases and the J gene lost 6 bases, with 21 bases spanning the gap. CDR1 and CDR2 (germline): MNHEY, SMNVEV (reference sequence). Here the CDR3 reads CASSSVGGVRIKTQYF. Written as DNA, the CDR3 is TGTGCCAGCAGTTCGGTGGGCGGGGTGAGGATAAAGACCCAGTACTTC.

V is TRBV2 and J is TRBJ2-1; perhaps TRBD2 as D (6 bases). Germline-derived CDR1 and CDR2 are SNHLY and FYNNEI. The CDR3 loop spans 13 amino acids. Trimming left V 11 bases short and J 7 bases short, with 18 bases between. CDR3 DNA: TGTGCCGGGGCTTCTTTCCGGGGGAATGAGCAGTTCTTC. This translates into CAGASFRGNEQFF.

The rearrangement links TRBV5-1 to TRBJ1-1; D call uncertain. The CDR3 spans 13 residues. Germline values: CDR1 SGHRS, CDR2 YFSETQ. V shed 3 bases and J shed 4 bases, with 10 bases lying between them. CDR3 nucleotide sequence: TGCGCCAGCAGCTGGACTCTGGGCACTGAAGCTTTCTTT. This translates into CASSWTLGTEAFF. Full variable domain (missing parts from reference TRBV5-1 and TRBJ1-1): KAGVTQTPRYLIKTRGQQVTLSCSPISGHRSVSWYQQTPGQGLQFLFEYFSETQRNKGNFPGRFSGRQFSNSRSEMNVSTLELGDSALYLCASSWTLGTEAFFGQGTRLTVV.

V and J are TRBV19 and TRBJ1-2; TRBD1 agrees at 8 bases. Germline CDR1 LNHDA, CDR2 SQIVND (reference sequence). The CDR3 has 12 residues. The V segment lost 7 bases and the J segment 4 bases; nucleotides outside the gene matches: 2. This chain's CDR3 is CASNRGSYGYTF. The CDR3 DNA follows: TGTGCCAGTAACAGGGGGTCCTATGGCTACACCTTC.

The chain uses TRBV6-2 or TRBV6-3 and TRBJ2-3; D call uncertain. With 4 bases removed from V and 2 bases from J, the gap between germline ends came to 13 bases. The CDR3 sequence is 15 residues long. The germline CDR1 and CDR2 sequences are MNHEY and SVGEGT. The CDR3 here is CASSLSAPITDTQYF. The CDR3 nucleotides are TGTGCCAGCAGTTTAAGTGCCCCTATCACAGATACGCAGTATTTT.

The genes are TRBV7-3 and TRBJ2-1; TRBD2 might be the D (5 bases). The germline V gene has CDR1 SGHTA and CDR2 FQGTGA. The V gene lost 5 bases and the J gene lost 6 bases, with 11 bases spanning the gap. This CDR3 has 13 amino acids. The CDR3 loop reads CASSPSSINEQFF. In DNA form, the CDR3 reads TGTGCCAGCAGCCCTAGCTCGATCAATGAGCAGTTCTTC.

The V and J genes are TRBV7-8 and TRBJ2-3, with 7 bases fitting TRBD2. This CDR3 region has 15 residues. Per the germline V gene, CDR1 is SGHVS and CDR2 is FQNEAQ. The V segment lost 3 bases and the J segment 2 bases; nucleotides outside the gene matches: 5. The DNA for the CDR3 is TGTGCCAGCAGCTTCGGACTAGATTTCACAGATACGCAGTATTTT. This sequence encodes CASSFGLDFTDTQYF.

The V call is TRBV10-3, the J call TRBJ2-7, with 11 bases fitting TRBD1. The CDR3 is 15 residues long. V lost 6 bases and J lost 1; bases outside the gene matches: 5. Germline V gives CDR1 ENHRY, CDR2 SYGVKD. The CDR3 bases are TGTGCCATCAGGACCGGGACAGGGGGGTCCTACGAGCAGTACTTC. As protein: CAIRTGTGGSYEQYF.

The chain joins TRBV30 to TRBJ1-5; a weak D match, TRBD1 (5 bases). CDR3 length: 14 residues. Germline V lookup: CDR1 GTSNPN, CDR2 SVGIG (reference sequence). V was cut by 0 bases and J by 11 bases, with 17 bases left in between. The CDR3 DNA reads as TGTGCCTGGAGTGTACTCGGGGGAGGGTACGCCCAGCATTTT. Its protein product is CAWSVLGGGYAQHF.

V and J are TRBV7-2 and TRBJ1-6, with 7 nucleotides matching TRBD1. Trimming removed 3 bases from V and 5 bases from J; junction bases left unmatched: 4. CDR3 length equals 15 residues. The germline gives CDR1 SGHTA, CDR2 FQGNSA. CDR3 nucleotide sequence: TGTGCCAGCAGCTTTCGACAGGGAAATAATTCACCCCTCCACTTT. It encodes CASSFRQGNNSPLHF. Full variable domain (remainder filled in from reference TRBV7-2 and TRBJ1-6): GAGVSQSPSNKVTEKGKDVELRCDPISGHTALYWYRQSLGQGLEFLIYFQGNSAPDKSGLPSDRFSAERTGGSVSTLTIQRTQQEDSAVYLCASSFRQGNNSPLHFGNGTRLTVT.

This rearrangement joins TRBV10-2 to TRBJ1-6; no firm D call. Germline CDR1 WSHSY, CDR2 SAAADI. V was trimmed by 2 bases and J by 9 bases, leaving 5 bases between them. This CDR3 region has 12 residues. This CDR3 reads CASSEPSSPLHF. DNA for the CDR3: TGCGCCAGCAGTGAGCCCTCTTCACCCCTCCACTTT.

The chain carries TRBV15 and TRBJ2-7; the match to TRBD1 covers 8 bases. The CDR3 runs to 15 residues. CDR1 and CDR2 from the germline V gene are LNHNV and YYDKDF (reference sequence). The V gene end was trimmed by 0 bases and the J gene end by 0 bases; junction bases not matched to a gene: 1. CDR3 protein: CATSREGQGSYEQYF. For the CDR3, the DNA is TGTGCCACCAGCAGAGAAGGACAGGGCTCCTACGAGCAGTACTTC.

This chain links TRBV7-2 with TRBJ1-5; D is ambiguous. The CDR3 covers 16 residues. Trimming took off 5 bases at V and 2 bases at J, with 16 bases between the two ends. CDR1 and CDR2 (germline): SGHTA, FQGNSA. The DNA of the CDR3 is TGTGCCAGCAGCCCCTCGGGAGGGCAGGGCAATCAGCCCCAGCATTTT. Protein product: CASSPSGGQGNQPQHF.

This clone was counted a single time. The chain has TRBV3-1 (or the pseudogene TRBV3-2) and TRBJ1-4; weak D call: TRBD1 (6 bases). CDR3 length: 14 residues. The germline V gene encodes CDR1 LGHDT and CDR2 YNNKEL (reference sequence). V lost 5 bases and J 8 bases, leaving 15 bases between the germline ends. The chain's CDR3 is CASSTRDTNEKLFF. CDR3 nucleotides: TGTGCCAGCAGCACCCGGGACACGAACGAAAAACTGTTTTTT.

V usage is TRBV7-8 and J usage is TRBJ2-1, with a tentative D call TRBD1 (5 bases). Trimming removed 4 bases from V and 4 bases from J, with 8 bases in between. The germline gives CDR1 SGHVS, CDR2 FQNEAQ. The CDR3 spans 13 residues. The CDR3 nucleotides read TGTGCCAGCAGCTCATCAGGGTACAATGAGCAGTTCTTC. Translation: CASSSSGYNEQFF.

The V gene is TRBV28, the J gene TRBJ2-1, with TRBD1 matching over 8 bases. The CDR3 totals 13 residues. Trimming cost V 3 bases and J 9 bases; bases outside gene matches: 4. Germline CDR1 reads MDHEN; CDR2 reads SYDVKM. In nucleotides, the CDR3 is TGTGCCAGCAGTTTCTCAGGGGGCTTTGAGCAGTTCTTC. This gives the protein CASSFSGGFEQFF.

The chain combines TRBV20-1 with TRBJ2-7, with D unresolved. The CDR3 length is 11 residues. Trimming cost V 5 bases and J 3 bases, with 8 bases left between them. CDR1 is DFQATT and CDR2 is SNEGSKA in the germline V gene (reference sequence). The CDR3 sequence: CSAEHGYEQYF. Written as DNA, the CDR3 is TGCAGTGCTGAACATGGCTACGAGCAGTACTTC.

This chain uses TRBV28 with TRBJ1-1, with unresolved D. V lost 2 bases, J lost 9 bases, and 13 bases lay in between. From germline, CDR1 is MDHEN and CDR2 SYDVKM. The CDR3 sequence is 13 residues long. CDR3: CASSLPGMGKAFF. In DNA form, the CDR3 reads TGTGCCAGCAGTTTACCCGGGATGGGGAAAGCTTTCTTT.

The chain carries TRBV12-3 or TRBV12-4 and TRBJ1-2; D unclear. Trimming removed 4 bases at V and 5 bases at J, with 11 bases between. CDR3 size: 13 residues. DNA for the CDR3: TGTGCCAGCAGTTCGCGGCGGGATTATGGCTACACCTTC. The encoded protein is CASSSRRDYGYTF.

This chain links TRBV10-3 with TRBJ1-2; D remains ambiguous. Germline V CDR1 and CDR2: ENHRY, SYGVKD. The CDR3 extends over 12 amino acids. Trimming took 2 bases from V and 4 from J, leaving 5 bases between them. In DNA, the CDR3 is TGTGCCATCAGTGAGAACACCTATGGCTACACCTTC. This translates into CAISENTYGYTF.

The chain recombines TRBV4-2 with TRBJ2-7; D uncertain. Looked up from germline, CDR1 is LGHNA and CDR2 is YNFKEQ. Deletions cut 0 bases from V and 5 bases from J, with 11 bases between. CDR3 length: 14 amino acids. Written as DNA, the CDR3 is TGTGCCAGCAGCCAAGAACGGAGTCCCCACGAGCAGTACTTC. Translating gives CASSQERSPHEQYF.

V is TRBV7-2 and J is TRBJ2-1, with D perhaps matching TRBD2 (6 bases). This CDR3 contains 17 residues. The ends were cut back, 5 bases at V and 1 base at J, with 18 bases in the middle. Germline V gives CDR1 SGHTA, CDR2 FQGNSA. In nucleotides, the CDR3 is TGTGCCAGCAGCCCCGGCCGGGTTAGCGGTTCCTACAATGAGCAGTTCTTC. Protein sequence: CASSPGRVSGSYNEQFF.